The source of this T cell receptor beta chain is a study of blood T cell repertoires in COVID-19. There are 15 residues in the CDR3. Trimming removed 7 bases from V and 4 bases from J, with 17 bases in between. Germline V gives CDR1 WNHNN, CDR2 SYGVQD (reference sequence). Only in-frame clones appear in the TCRdb table, and some are missing; sequencing was by immunoSEQ multiplex PCR. The sample holds approximately 230,000 clones; 85% to 90% are singletons and the top ten take around 1.7%. The study recruited people aged roughly 18 to 95 years across under 25 US areas. Each recovered donor of Cohort 3 presented with two negative PCRs, clearance, or symptom resolution.

The sequencing sample was made of PBMCs or T cells enriched from blood (not recorded which). The V and J genes are TRBV10-1 and TRBJ1-5; weak D call: TRBD1 (5 bases). The source is a man aged 35 to 55 who had recovered from COVID-19. Here the CDR3 reads CASTYLRGVNQPQHF. The CDR3 coding sequence is TGCGCCAGCACATATCTCCGGGGGGTGAATCAGCCCCAGCATTTT.